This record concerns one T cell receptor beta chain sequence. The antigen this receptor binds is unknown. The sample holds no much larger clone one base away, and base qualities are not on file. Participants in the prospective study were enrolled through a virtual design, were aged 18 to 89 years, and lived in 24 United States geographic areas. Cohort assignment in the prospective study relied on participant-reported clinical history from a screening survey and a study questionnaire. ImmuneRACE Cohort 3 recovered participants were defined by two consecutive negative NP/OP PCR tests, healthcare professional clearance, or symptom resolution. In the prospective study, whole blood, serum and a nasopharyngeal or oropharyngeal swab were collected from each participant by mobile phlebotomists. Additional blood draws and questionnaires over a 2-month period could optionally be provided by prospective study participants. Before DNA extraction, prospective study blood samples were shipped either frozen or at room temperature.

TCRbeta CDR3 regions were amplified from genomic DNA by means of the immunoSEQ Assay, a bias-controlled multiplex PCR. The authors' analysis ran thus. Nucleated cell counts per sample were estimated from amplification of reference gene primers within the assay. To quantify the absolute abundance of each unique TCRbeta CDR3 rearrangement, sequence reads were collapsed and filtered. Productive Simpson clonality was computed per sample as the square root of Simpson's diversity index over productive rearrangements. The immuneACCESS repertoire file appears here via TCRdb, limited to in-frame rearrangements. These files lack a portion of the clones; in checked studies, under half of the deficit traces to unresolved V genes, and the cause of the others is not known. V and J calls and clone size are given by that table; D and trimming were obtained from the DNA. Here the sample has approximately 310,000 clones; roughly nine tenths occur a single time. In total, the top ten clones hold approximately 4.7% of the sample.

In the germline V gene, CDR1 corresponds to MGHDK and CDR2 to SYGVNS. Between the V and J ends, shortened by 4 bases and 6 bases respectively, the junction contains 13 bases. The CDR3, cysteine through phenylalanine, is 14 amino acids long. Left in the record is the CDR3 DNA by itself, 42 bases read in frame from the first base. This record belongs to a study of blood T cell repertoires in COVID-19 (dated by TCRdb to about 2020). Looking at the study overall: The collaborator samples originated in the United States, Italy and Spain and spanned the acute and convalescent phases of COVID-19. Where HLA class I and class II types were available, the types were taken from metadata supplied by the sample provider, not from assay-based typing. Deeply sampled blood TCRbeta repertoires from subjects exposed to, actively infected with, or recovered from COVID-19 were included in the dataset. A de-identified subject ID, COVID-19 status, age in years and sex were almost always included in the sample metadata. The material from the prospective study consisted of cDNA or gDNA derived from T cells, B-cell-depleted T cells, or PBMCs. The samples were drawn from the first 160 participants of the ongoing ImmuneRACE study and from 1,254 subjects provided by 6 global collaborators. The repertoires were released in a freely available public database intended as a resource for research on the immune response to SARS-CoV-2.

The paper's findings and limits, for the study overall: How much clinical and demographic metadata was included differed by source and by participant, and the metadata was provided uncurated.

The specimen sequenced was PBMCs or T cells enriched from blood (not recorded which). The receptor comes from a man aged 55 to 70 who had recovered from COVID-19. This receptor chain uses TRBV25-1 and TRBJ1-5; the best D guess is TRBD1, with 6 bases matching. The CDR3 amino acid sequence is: CASSGTGRGQPQHF. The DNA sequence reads TGTGCCAGCAGTGGAACAGGGAGGGGTCAGCCCCAGCATTTT. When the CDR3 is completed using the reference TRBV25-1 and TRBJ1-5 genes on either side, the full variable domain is EADIYQTPRYLVIGTGKKITLECSQTMGHDKMYWYQQDPGMELHLIHYSYGVNSTEKGDLSSESTVSRIRTEHFPLTLESARPSHTSQYLCASSGTGRGQPQHFGDGTRLSIL.